Given below is one T cell receptor (beta chain) in context. Antigen: not known. The data derive from a study of CD8 T cells in ankylosing spondylitis. Study results and limitations: Matched ankylosing spondylitis synovial fluid reportedly showed significant enrichment of disease-linked clones.

TCRdb reanalysed the 5' RACE reads using MiXCR and keeps one entry per CDR3 protein. The data contain 350,000 to 450,000 distinct CDR3 sequences, approximately 22% of them singletons. The CDR3 is made up of 13 amino acids. Germline V CDR1 and CDR2: KGHDR, SFDVKD. V lost 8 bases and J lost 1, with 8 bases in between. The receptor was derived from a male donor with ankylosing spondylitis or in good health (not recorded which). The genes are TRBV24-1 and TRBJ2-1, with D perhaps matching TRBD1 (6 bases). Sequencing was done on a sample of blood, either unsorted or a sorted T cell fraction (not recorded which). The CDR3, as DNA: TGTGCCACCAAGGGGGAATCCTACAATGAGCAGTTCTTC. Translating gives CATKGESYNEQFF.